The 21 T cell receptor beta chains listed next were all sequenced from one sample in a study of human thymus T cells. Method: immunoSEQ multiplex PCR; TCRdb's copy keeps in-frame clones and lacks some. The table records about 130,000 clones, over 85% of them present only once. Thymus specimens were resections from corrective heart surgery. Sequenced material: thymus tissue. All receptors derive from a boy under two years old with a congenital heart defect but otherwise immunologically healthy.

The chain has TRBV2 and TRBJ1-2; 7 nucleotides match TRBD1. The CDR3 length is 15 residues. Per the germline V gene, CDR1 is SNHLY and CDR2 is FYNNEI. Trimming took 0 bases from V and 2 from J; bases not matched to a gene: 3. The CDR3 region is CASSEARTGNYGYTF. The CDR3 DNA follows: TGTGCCAGCAGTGAAGCTAGGACAGGCAACTATGGCTACACCTTC.

The J gene is TRBJ2-5, the V gene TRBV18, with TRBD1 identical over 8 bases. Germline-derived CDR1 and CDR2 are KGHSH and LQKENI. Trimming removed 3 bases from V and 2 bases from J; junction bases left unmatched: 11. The CDR3 runs to 17 residues. The chain's CDR3 is CASSPPKAGQEQETQYF. The CDR3 bases are TGTGCCAGCTCACCCCCAAAGGCGGGACAGGAGCAAGAGACCCAGTACTTC.

This clone appeared a single time. This chain uses TRBV28 with TRBJ2-7; either TRBD1 or TRBD2 may fit D (5 bases each). Germline V CDR1 and CDR2: MDHEN, SYDVKM. V lost 6 bases and J lost 2, with 20 bases in between. The CDR3 consists of 16 residues. The DNA for the CDR3 is TGTGCCAGCAGGACGGGACGGTCACTTCCACCCTACGAGCAGTACTTC. Encoded protein: CASRTGRSLPPYEQYF.

The chain employs TRBV5-6 and TRBJ1-3; D is uncertain. CDR3 length equals 12 residues. Looked up from germline, CDR1 is SGHDT and CDR2 is YYEEEE. The V end lost 1 base, the J end lost 4 bases, and 3 bases lay between the germline ends. CDR3 loop: CASSLWGNTIYF. The CDR3 DNA sequence: TGTGCCAGCAGCTTGTGGGGAAACACCATATATTTT. Filled out from reference TRBV5-6 and TRBJ1-3, the complete variable domain reads DAGVTQSPTHLIKTRGQQVTLRCSPKSGHDTVSWYQQALGQGPQFIFQYYEEEERQRGNFPDRFSGHQFPNYSSELNVNALLLGDSALYLCASSLWGNTIYFGEGSWLTVV.

This rearrangement joins TRBV5-6 to TRBJ1-1, with no clear D. Trimming took 0 bases from V and 2 from J, leaving 14 bases between them. Germline V gene sequence: CDR1 SGHDT, CDR2 YYEEEE. The CDR3 is 16 amino acids. CDR3 region: CASSLGLGRNNTEAFF. The CDR3 DNA sequence: TGTGCCAGCAGCTTGGGGTTAGGCAGAAATAACACTGAAGCTTTCTTT.

This sequence joins TRBV7-9 and TRBJ2-7; unclear D gene. This CDR3 comprises 15 residues. Trimming removed 3 bases at V and 0 bases at J, with 12 bases between. Looked up from germline, CDR1 is SEHNR and CDR2 is FQNEAQ (reference sequence). The CDR3 DNA follows: TGTGCCAGCAGCTTCATTGTGTCTCGCTCCTACGAGCAGTACTTC. Its protein product is CASSFIVSRSYEQYF.

This clone was found once. The chain carries TRBV4-1 and TRBJ2-1; D is possibly TRBD1 or TRBD2 (6 bases each). Germline CDR1 is MGHRA and CDR2 is YSYEKL. The V end was cut by 3 bases, the J end by 6 bases, with 18 bases between. This CDR3 comprises 16 residues. Here the CDR3 reads CASSQEDGGGVNEQFF. The DNA of the CDR3 is TGCGCCAGCAGCCAGGAAGACGGGGGCGGGGTCAATGAGCAGTTCTTC.

This chain uses TRBV28 with TRBJ2-3; maybe TRBD2 (5 bases). The ends were cut back, 1 base at V and 2 bases at J, with 13 bases in the middle. This CDR3 is built from 16 residues. Germline V lookup: CDR1 MDHEN, CDR2 SYDVKM. The CDR3 region is CASSLLRREATDTQYF. The DNA for the CDR3 is TGTGCCAGCAGTTTATTACGTCGGGAAGCCACAGATACGCAGTATTTT.

V gene TRBV10-3 combines with J gene TRBJ2-3; 8 nucleotides line up with TRBD2. CDR3 length: 14 amino acids. Germline V gene data show CDR1 as ENHRY and CDR2 as SYGVKD. J lost 1 base, V lost 6 bases, and 3 bases had no gene match. The CDR3: CAIRKRGRTDTQYF. The CDR3 nucleotides read TGTGCCATCAGGAAGCGGGGGCGCACAGATACGCAGTATTTT.

The chain employs TRBV7-8 and TRBJ2-5; D is undetermined. Germline-derived CDR1 and CDR2 are SGHVS and FQNEAQ. V was cut by 2 bases and J by 7 bases, with 11 bases left in between. The CDR3 has 13 amino acids. CDR3 DNA sequence: TGTGCCAGCAGCTTATATCCCCTCGGGACCCAGTACTTC. It translates to CASSLYPLGTQYF.

This chain links TRBV6-1 with TRBJ1-1, with unresolved D. Looked up from germline, CDR1 is MNHNS and CDR2 is SASEGT. V was clipped by 2 bases and J by 0 bases, with 19 bases between them. CDR3 length equals 18 residues. This chain's CDR3 is CASSEMVSQPLMNTEAFF. The CDR3, as DNA: TGTGCCAGCAGTGAAATGGTCAGTCAGCCACTCATGAACACTGAAGCTTTCTTT.

The chain joins TRBV5-1 to TRBJ2-3; 8 bases are a match to TRBD2. The V gene's germline CDR1 is SGHRS and CDR2 YFSETQ. CDR3 length: 14 residues. The junction had 8 bases not matched to a gene; V was cut back by 5 bases and J by 6 bases. CDR3 sequence (DNA): TGCGCCAGCAGTCGAGGGACTAGAGTCGATACGCAGTATTTT. Translation gives CASSRGTRVDTQYF.

The V and J genes are TRBV12-5 and TRBJ2-3, with 14 bases fitting TRBD2. This CDR3 is built from 16 residues. Germline V lookup: CDR1 LGHNT, CDR2 FRNRAP. Unmatched junction bases numbered 9, after V lost 6 bases and J lost 7 bases. CDR3: CASGWTSGGPFYTQYF. In DNA, the CDR3 is TGTGCTAGTGGCTGGACTAGCGGGGGGCCCTTTTATACGCAGTATTTT.

The V call is TRBV28, the J call TRBJ1-1; D uncertain. The CDR3 is 13 amino acids. Trimming left V 6 bases short and J 0 bases short, with 8 bases between. The germline gives CDR1 MDHEN, CDR2 SYDVKM. CDR3 region: CASRVWVNTEAFF. The CDR3 DNA reads TGTGCCAGCAGAGTATGGGTGAACACTGAAGCTTTCTTT.

Only one count was recorded for this clone. The chain uses TRBV5-1 and TRBJ2-2; 7 nucleotides align to TRBD1. Trimming cost V 4 bases and J 6 bases; bases outside gene matches: 12. CDR3 length: 16 amino acids. Germline CDR1 is SGHRS and CDR2 is YFSETQ. The CDR3 region is CASSIRDRNKSGELFF. The CDR3 nucleotides are TGCGCCAGCAGCATCCGGGACAGAAATAAGTCCGGGGAGCTGTTTTTT.

In DNA, the CDR3 is TGTGCCAGCAGTGAAGTCATGGGGGGCGGGGAAAAACTGTTTTTT. This codes for CASSEVMGGGEKLFF. The J gene is TRBJ1-4, the V gene TRBV6-1; the D gene is possibly TRBD1 (6 bases). Germline V gene lookup returns CDR1 MNHNS and CDR2 SASEGT. The V end lost 1 base, the J end lost 8 bases, and 14 bases lay between the germline ends. This CDR3 has 15 amino acids.

The genes are TRBV28 and TRBJ2-7; D remains unclear. Germline CDR1 reads MDHEN; CDR2 reads SYDVKM. V was trimmed by 6 bases and J by 2 bases, leaving 5 bases between them. This CDR3 spans 11 amino acids. The CDR3 DNA reads as TGTGCCAGCAGGACCGCCTACGAGCAGTACTTC. It codes for CASRTAYEQYF.

This chain connects TRBV6-6 to TRBJ1-6, with D possibly being TRBD1 (6 bases). The germline V gene encodes CDR1 MNHNY and CDR2 SVGAGI (reference sequence). Trimming left V 2 bases short and J 13 bases short, with 18 bases between. There are 15 residues in the CDR3. DNA of the CDR3: TGTGCCAGCAGTTACGGTGGACAGTCAGTAGGGCCCCTCCACTTT. Translated, it gives CASSYGGQSVGPLHF.

The J gene is TRBJ2-7, the V gene TRBV2, with 8 bases aligning to TRBD1. Germline values: CDR1 SNHLY, CDR2 FYNNEI. The CDR3 loop spans 18 amino acids. J gave up 0 bases and V 0 bases, and 10 bases lay outside the gene matches. CDR3 nucleotides: TGTGCCAGCAGTGAAGCGGATTCTCCCAGGGGGCCCTCCTACGAGCAGTACTTC. It is translated as CASSEADSPRGPSYEQYF.

The chain joins TRBV6-5 to TRBJ2-2; D uncertain. V was cut by 0 bases and J by 8 bases, with 7 bases left in between. This CDR3 is built from 13 residues. The germline V gene has CDR1 MNHEY and CDR2 SVGAGI. CDR3 sequence reads: CASSYSPRGELFF. In DNA, the CDR3 is TGTGCCAGCAGTTACTCGCCAAGGGGGGAGCTGTTTTTT.

The chain combines TRBV28 with TRBJ2-5; D perhaps matches TRBD1 (5 bases). Trimming took 5 bases from V and 3 from J, leaving 13 bases between them. The CDR3 has 14 residues. The germline CDR1 and CDR2 sequences are MDHEN and SYDVKM. The CDR3 is CASSTCGAEETQYF. The CDR3 bases are TGTGCCAGCAGTACCTGTGGGGCCGAAGAGACCCAGTACTTC.